The 21 T cell receptor beta chains listed next were all sequenced from one sample in a study of T cells after yellow fever vaccination. TCRdb used MiXCR to reprocess the 5' RACE reads, holding one entry per CDR3 protein. The sample consists of approximately 160,000 distinct CDR3 sequences, around 9.3% of them appearing once. Sequencing used CD8+ T cells sorted from PBMCs, obtained 45 days after the yellow fever booster vaccination. All receptors derive from a man aged 18 to 29 who received the YFV17D yellow fever vaccine.

This clonotype was detected many times. The rearrangement uses TRBV4-1 and TRBJ2-5; TRBD2 aligns across 14 bases. V lost 1 base and J lost 4; bases outside the gene matches: 2. Germline CDR1 and CDR2: MGHRA and YSYEKL. The CDR3 totals 16 residues. CDR3: CASSQVGLAGGETQYF. The CDR3 nucleotides read TGCGCCAGCAGCCAAGTCGGACTAGCGGGGGGAGAGACCCAGTACTTC.

For the CDR3, the DNA is TGTGCCAGCAGCTTGGAGCTGGGGGCCAGCTCCTACGAGCAGTACTTC. The encoded protein is CASSLELGASSYEQYF. V and J are TRBV5-6 and TRBJ2-7; D may be TRBD1 (6 bases). This CDR3 spans 16 amino acids. Trimming shortened V by 0 bases and J by 0 bases, and 13 bases separated the two germline ends. From germline, CDR1 is SGHDT and CDR2 YYEEEE.

There are a few counts of this clonotype. The chain joins TRBV14 to TRBJ2-2; D ambiguous. The V end was cut by 0 bases, the J end by 1 base, with 9 bases between. CDR3 size: 16 residues. Germline CDR1 reads SGHDN; CDR2 reads FVKESK. CDR3 nucleotides: TGTGCCAGCAGCCAAGATGGTGGATTGAACACCGGGGAGCTGTTTTTT. It yields the protein CASSQDGGLNTGELFF.

This clonotype was found a few times. The CDR3 is CASSQESRYTDEQYF. DNA for the CDR3: TGCGCCAGCAGCCAAGAAAGCCGTTATACGGACGAGCAGTACTTC. The rearrangement joins TRBV4-1 to TRBJ2-7; D ambiguous. V was trimmed by 0 bases and J by 5 bases, leaving 14 bases between them. Germline V gene sequence: CDR1 MGHRA, CDR2 YSYEKL. CDR3 length equals 15 residues.

This rearrangement joins TRBV2 to TRBJ1-2; the D gene is possibly TRBD1 (6 bases). V was shortened by 7 bases and J by 3 bases, with 9 bases between the two germline ends. The CDR3 has 12 residues. The V gene's germline CDR1 is SNHLY and CDR2 FYNNEI. The CDR3 here is CASKGQYYGYTF. CDR3 coding DNA: TGTGCCAGCAAGGGACAATACTATGGCTACACCTTC.

At least ten counts were recorded for this clonotype. This sequence joins TRBV20-1 and TRBJ2-5, with 7 positions matching TRBD2. Germline V gene sequence: CDR1 DFQATT, CDR2 SNEGSKA (reference sequence). With V trimmed by 0 bases and J by 5 bases, 6 bases remained unmatched. The CDR3 extends over 14 amino acids. CDR3 loop: CSARDGGEGETQYF. CDR3 sequence (DNA): TGCAGTGCTAGAGATGGGGGGGAGGGGGAGACCCAGTACTTC.

Notes on this clonotype: This may be a read error, as it is one base from a much larger clone. The CDR3 region has the DNA TGTGCCACCAGTGAGGGAGGCACTGATGCTTTCTTT. Translating gives CATSEGGTDAFF. The chain employs TRBV24-1 and TRBJ1-1; D gene ambiguous. The CDR3 loop spans 12 amino acids. Per the germline V gene, CDR1 is KGHDR and CDR2 is SFDVKD.

This clonotype was observed a few times. The chain combines TRBV27 with TRBJ2-3; 10 bases are shared with TRBD2. Germline lookup yields CDR1 MNHEY and CDR2 SMNVEV (reference sequence). CDR3 size: 17 residues. The V gene end was trimmed by 4 bases and the J gene end by 0 bases; junction bases not matched to a gene: 7. The CDR3 DNA sequence: TGTGCCAGCAGTTCTACTCTAGCGGGGGTTAGCACAGATACGCAGTATTTT. It codes for CASSSTLAGVSTDTQYF.

The chain links TRBV6-2 or TRBV6-3 to TRBJ2-7; D gene ambiguous. Germline CDR1 is MNHEY and CDR2 is SVGEGT. The CDR3 is made up of 12 amino acids. Between the trimmed V and J ends, which lost 8 bases and 0 bases, there was a span of 8 bases. For the CDR3, the DNA is TGTGCCAGCTCCTCAAACTCCTACGAGCAGTACGTC. Its translation is CASSSNSYEQYV.

In its sample, this clonotype was seen a few times. A clone one base away is much larger, so this may be a read error. The chain couples TRBV7-6 to TRBJ2-1; 10 bases are a match to TRBD2. The CDR3 consists of 15 residues. The V segment lost 5 bases and the J segment 3 bases; nucleotides outside the gene matches: 4. The germline V gene encodes CDR1 SGHVS and CDR2 FNYEAQ. In DNA form, the CDR3 reads TGTGCCAGCAGCCCGACTAGCGGGCGCTACAATGAGCAGTTCTTC. Translated, it gives CASSPTSGRYNEQFF.

V gene TRBV5-5 combines with J gene TRBJ1-2, with D uncertain. CDR1 is SGHKS and CDR2 is YYEKEE in the germline V gene (reference sequence). V was pared by 4 bases and J by 2 bases, with 15 bases between. The length of the CDR3 is 15 residues. Written as DNA, the CDR3 is TGTGCCAGCAGCGATCCTACCCAGGACAACTATGGCTACACCTTC. Protein product: CASSDPTQDNYGYTF.

This clonotype was seen more than once but under ten times. The J gene is TRBJ2-5, the V gene TRBV28; 7 bases align to TRBD1. Germline V gene data show CDR1 as MDHEN and CDR2 as SYDVKM. The CDR3 length is 14 residues. V trimming: 6 bases; J trimming: 3 bases; junction bases outside the gene matches: 7. Written as DNA, the CDR3 is TGTGCCAGCAGCGGGACAGAAGTGGAAGAGACCCAGTACTTC. It specifies CASSGTEVEETQYF.

The chain combines TRBV20-1 with TRBJ2-1; TRBD2 matches at 10 bases. The germline CDR1 and CDR2 sequences are DFQATT and SNEGSKA (reference sequence). The length of the CDR3 is 17 residues. The ends lost 3 bases at V and 6 bases at J; junction bases unmatched: 14. Here the CDR3 reads CSASLPFLAGDGNEQFF. CDR3 nucleotides: TGCAGTGCTAGCCTCCCATTCCTAGCGGGGGATGGCAATGAGCAGTTCTTC.

This clonotype was found many times. The V gene is TRBV5-1, the J gene TRBJ2-7; 11 bases match TRBD1. V dropped 0 bases and J dropped 5; count of bases not matched to a gene: 4. Germline CDR1 reads SGHRS; CDR2 reads YFSETQ. CDR3 length: 15 residues. CDR3 bases: TGCGCCAGCAGCTTGGAAGGACAGGGGGCGGACGAGCAGTACGTC. Its translation is CASSLEGQGADEQYV.

V usage is TRBV11-2 and J usage is TRBJ2-3; TRBD1 matches 8 bases. Germline CDR1 SGHAT, CDR2 FQNNGV. Trimming took 5 bases from V and 4 from J; bases not matched to a gene: 8. There are 15 residues in the CDR3. Here the CDR3 reads CASSTGQVAADTQYF. Written as DNA, the CDR3 is TGTGCCAGCAGCACGGGACAGGTGGCGGCAGATACGCAGTATTTT. The full variable domain, completed using reference TRBV11-2 and TRBJ2-3, is EAGVAQSPRYKIIEKRQSVAFWCNPISGHATLYWYQQILGQGPKLLIQFQNNGVVDDSQLPKDRFSAERLKGVDSTLKIQPAKLEDSAVYLCASSTGQVAADTQYFGPGTRLTVL.

The sample holds a few counts of this clonotype. This chain connects TRBV9 to TRBJ2-2; tentatively, D is TRBD1 or TRBD2 (6 bases each). V dropped 1 base and J dropped 1 base, with 11 bases sitting between them. This CDR3 has 16 amino acids. CDR1 and CDR2 (germline): SGDLS, YYNGEE. CDR3 in DNA: TGTGCCAGCAGCGTATTTGCGGGACAGAACACCGGGGAGCTGTTTTTT. Translated, it gives CASSVFAGQNTGELFF.

J is TRBJ1-3 and V is TRBV12-5; no firm D call. CDR3 length: 15 amino acids. CDR1 and CDR2 (germline): LGHNT, FRNRAP. The germline V and J ends were trimmed by 0 bases and 0 bases, with 6 bases remaining between them. CDR3 nucleotides: TGTGCTAGTGGTTTGGTACTCGGCTCTGGAAACACCATATATTTT. It encodes CASGLVLGSGNTIYF.

This clonotype was seen a few times. CDR3 region: CASSIDLASWETQYF. CDR3 coding DNA: TGTGCCAGCAGCATAGACCTAGCTAGTTGGGAGACCCAGTACTTC. This chain links TRBV7-2 with TRBJ2-5; weak D call: TRBD2 (5 bases). Germline assignment: CDR1 SGHTA and CDR2 FQGNSA. Trimming left V 5 bases short and J 5 bases short, with 18 bases between. The CDR3 extends over 15 amino acids.

This clonotype was seen only a few times. V gene TRBV6-4 combines with J gene TRBJ2-2; D is possibly TRBD1 (5 bases). V was cut by 2 bases and J by 4 bases, with 11 bases left in between. Germline-derived CDR1 and CDR2 are MRHNA and SNTAGT. The CDR3 is 15 residues long. As DNA, the CDR3 is TGTGCCAGCAGTGACCAGGGATCTGGCACCGGGGAGCTGTTTTTT. Translating gives CASSDQGSGTGELFF.

Ten or more counts support this clonotype. The CDR3 nucleotides are TGTGCCAGCAGCCCAAGCGGAGGGACCCAAGAGACCCAGTACTTC. It translates to CASSPSGGTQETQYF. The genes are TRBV3-1 and TRBJ2-5, with D possibly TRBD2 on 6 matching bases. The germline V gene encodes CDR1 LGHDT and CDR2 YNNKEL (reference sequence). The CDR3 has 15 amino acids. Trimming cost V 4 bases and J 1 base, with 13 bases left between them.

The V and J genes are TRBV10-3 and TRBJ2-3; maybe TRBD1 (5 bases). This CDR3 has 15 amino acids. Germline assignment: CDR1 ENHRY and CDR2 SYGVKD. Trimming left V 6 bases short and J 0 bases short, with 13 bases between. The CDR3 spells CAIRATETSTDTQYF. CDR3 nucleotides: TGTGCCATCAGGGCGACAGAAACTAGCACAGATACGCAGTATTTT.